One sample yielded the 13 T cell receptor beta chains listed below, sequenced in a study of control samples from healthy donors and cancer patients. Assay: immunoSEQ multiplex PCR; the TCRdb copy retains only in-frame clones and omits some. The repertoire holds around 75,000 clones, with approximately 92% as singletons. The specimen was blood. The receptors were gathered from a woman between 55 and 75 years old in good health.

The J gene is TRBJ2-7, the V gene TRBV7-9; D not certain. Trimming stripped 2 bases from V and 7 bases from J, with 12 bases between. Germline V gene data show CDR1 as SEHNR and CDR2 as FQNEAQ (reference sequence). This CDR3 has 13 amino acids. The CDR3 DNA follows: TGTGCCAGCAGCTTATCCCAACTGGGGGAGCAGTACTTC. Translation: CASSLSQLGEQYF.

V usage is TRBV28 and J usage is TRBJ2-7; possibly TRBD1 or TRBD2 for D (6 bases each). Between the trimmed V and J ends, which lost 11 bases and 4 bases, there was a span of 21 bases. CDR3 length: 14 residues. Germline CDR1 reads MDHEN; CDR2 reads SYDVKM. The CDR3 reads CASQRAGAIYEQYF. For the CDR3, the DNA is TGTGCCTCCCAGCGGGCAGGGGCTATTTACGAGCAGTACTTC.

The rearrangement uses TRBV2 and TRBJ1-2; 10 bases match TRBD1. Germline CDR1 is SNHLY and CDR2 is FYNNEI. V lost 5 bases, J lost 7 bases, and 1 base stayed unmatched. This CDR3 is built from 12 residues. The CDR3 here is CASSRTGGGYTF. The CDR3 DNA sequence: TGTGCCAGCAGTCGGACAGGGGGTGGCTACACCTTC.

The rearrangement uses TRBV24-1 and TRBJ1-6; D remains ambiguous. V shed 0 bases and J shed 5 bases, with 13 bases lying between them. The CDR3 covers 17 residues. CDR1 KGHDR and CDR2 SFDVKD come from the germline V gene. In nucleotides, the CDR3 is TGTGCCACCAGTGATTTGTGGTTTCAGAAACATAATTCACCCCTCCACTTT. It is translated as CATSDLWFQKHNSPLHF.

The CDR3, as DNA: TGTGCCATCAGCAGGGACCGATACTATGGCTACACCTTC. Its protein product is CAISRDRYYGYTF. The gene calls are TRBV10-3 and TRBJ1-2, with D tentatively TRBD1 (5 bases). CDR1 and CDR2 from the germline V gene are ENHRY and SYGVKD. V lost 6 bases and J 3 bases, leaving 11 bases between the germline ends. The CDR3 sequence is 13 residues long.

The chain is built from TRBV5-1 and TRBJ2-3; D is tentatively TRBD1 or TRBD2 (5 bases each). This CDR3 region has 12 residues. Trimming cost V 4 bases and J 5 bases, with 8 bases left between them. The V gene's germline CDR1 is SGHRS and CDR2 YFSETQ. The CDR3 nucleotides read TGCGCCAGCAGCAGGGACCAAGATACGCAGTATTTT. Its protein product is CASSRDQDTQYF.

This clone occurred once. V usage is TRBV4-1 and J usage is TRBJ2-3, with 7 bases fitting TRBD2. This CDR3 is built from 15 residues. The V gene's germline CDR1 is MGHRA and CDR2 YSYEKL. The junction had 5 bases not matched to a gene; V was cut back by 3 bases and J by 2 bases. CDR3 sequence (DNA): TGCGCCAGCAGCCAGTACGGGAGGTCCACAGATACGCAGTATTTT. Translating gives CASSQYGRSTDTQYF.

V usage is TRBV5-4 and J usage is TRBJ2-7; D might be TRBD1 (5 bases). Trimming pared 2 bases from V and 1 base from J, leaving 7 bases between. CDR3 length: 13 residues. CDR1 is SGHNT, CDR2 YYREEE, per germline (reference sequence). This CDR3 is CASSFRQSYEQYF. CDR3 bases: TGTGCCAGCAGCTTTCGACAGTCCTACGAGCAGTACTTC.

The CDR3 reads CASGGGGRGQETQYF. As DNA, the CDR3 is TGTGCCAGCGGGGGTGGCGGGAGAGGTCAAGAGACCCAGTACTTC. The chain uses TRBV28 and TRBJ2-5, with TRBD2 matching over 7 bases. Trimming at V came to 8 bases and at J to 2 bases, leaving 11 bases not matched to a gene. Germline V CDR1 and CDR2: MDHEN, SYDVKM. There are 15 residues in the CDR3.

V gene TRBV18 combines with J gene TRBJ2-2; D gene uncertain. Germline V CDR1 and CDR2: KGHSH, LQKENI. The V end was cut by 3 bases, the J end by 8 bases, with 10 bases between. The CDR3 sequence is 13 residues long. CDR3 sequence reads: CASSPVVSGELFF. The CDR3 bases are TGTGCCAGCTCACCCGTGGTTTCGGGGGAGCTGTTTTTT.

The CDR3 nucleotides are TGCGCCAGCAGCTTACAGGGAGGAACTGAAGCTTTCTTT. Protein sequence: CASSLQGGTEAFF. The chain combines TRBV5-1 with TRBJ1-1; perhaps TRBD1 as D (6 bases). The CDR3 totals 13 residues. Germline-derived CDR1 and CDR2 are SGHRS and YFSETQ. V dropped 2 bases and J dropped 5 bases, with 10 bases sitting between them.

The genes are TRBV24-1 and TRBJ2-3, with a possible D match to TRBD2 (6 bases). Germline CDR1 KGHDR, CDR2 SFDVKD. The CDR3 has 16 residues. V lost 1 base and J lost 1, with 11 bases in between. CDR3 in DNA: TGTGCCACCAGTGATTTTGGGCGGGATGGCACAGATACGCAGTATTTT. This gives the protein CATSDFGRDGTDTQYF.

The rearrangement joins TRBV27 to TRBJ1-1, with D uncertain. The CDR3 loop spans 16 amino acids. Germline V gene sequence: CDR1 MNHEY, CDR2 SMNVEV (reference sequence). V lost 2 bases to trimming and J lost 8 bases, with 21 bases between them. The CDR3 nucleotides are TGTGCCAGCAGTTTAGTCCCCCCGGGTGTCTTGCGGGAAGCTTTCTTT. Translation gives CASSLVPPGVLREAFF.